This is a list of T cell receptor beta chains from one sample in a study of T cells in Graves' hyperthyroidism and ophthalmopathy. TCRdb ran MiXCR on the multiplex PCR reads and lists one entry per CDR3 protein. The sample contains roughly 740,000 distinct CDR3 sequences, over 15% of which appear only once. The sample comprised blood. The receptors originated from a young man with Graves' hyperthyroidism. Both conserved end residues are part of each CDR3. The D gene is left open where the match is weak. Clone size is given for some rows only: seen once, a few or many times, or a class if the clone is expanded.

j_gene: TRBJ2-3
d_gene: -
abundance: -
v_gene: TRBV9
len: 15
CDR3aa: CASSVESDSTDTQYF
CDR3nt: TGTGCCAGCAGCGTAGAAAGCGATAGCACAGATACGCAGTATTTT

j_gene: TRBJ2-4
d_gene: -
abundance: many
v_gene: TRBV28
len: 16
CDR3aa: CASSPLVMVLKNIQYF
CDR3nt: TGTGCCAGCAGCCCCTTGGTTATGGTACTCAAAAACATTCAGTACTTC

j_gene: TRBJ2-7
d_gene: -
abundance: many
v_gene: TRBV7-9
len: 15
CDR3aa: CASSPLMGSSYEQYF
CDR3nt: TGTGCCAGCAGCCCTCTAATGGGCTCATCCTACGAGCAGTACTTC

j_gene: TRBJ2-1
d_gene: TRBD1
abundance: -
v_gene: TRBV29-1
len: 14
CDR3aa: CSVERDRGYNEQFF
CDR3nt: TGCAGCGTTGAAAGGGACAGGGGTTACAATGAGCAGTTCTTC

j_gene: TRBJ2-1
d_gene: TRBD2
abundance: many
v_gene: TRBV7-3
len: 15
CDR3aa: CASSLNPGGPHEQFF
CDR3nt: TGTGCCAGCAGCTTAAACCCGGGAGGGCCCCATGAGCAGTTCTTC

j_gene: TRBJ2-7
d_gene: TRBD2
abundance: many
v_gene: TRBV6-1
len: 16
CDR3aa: CASSKGRLAGAYEQYF
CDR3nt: TGTGCCAGCAGTAAAGGGAGATTAGCGGGAGCTTACGAGCAGTACTTC

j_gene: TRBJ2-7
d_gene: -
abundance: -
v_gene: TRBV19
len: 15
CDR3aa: CASSPLTGGVYEQYF
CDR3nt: TGTGCCAGTAGTCCCTTGACGGGTGGGGTTTACGAGCAGTACTTC

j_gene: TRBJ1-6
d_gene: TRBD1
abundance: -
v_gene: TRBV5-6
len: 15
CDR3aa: CASSWTGGRYSPLHF
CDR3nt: TGTGCCAGCAGCTGGACAGGGGGTCGATATTCACCCCTCCACTTT

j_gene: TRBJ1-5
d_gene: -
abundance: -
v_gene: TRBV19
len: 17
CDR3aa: CASSPVRADPFNQPQHF
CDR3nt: TGTGCCAGTAGCCCCGTCAGGGCCGACCCTTTCAATCAGCCCCAGCATTTT

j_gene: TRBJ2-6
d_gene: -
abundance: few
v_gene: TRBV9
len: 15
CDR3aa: CASSVGDSGANVLTF
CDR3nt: TGTGCCAGCAGCGTAGGAGACTCTGGGGCCAACGTCCTGACTTTC

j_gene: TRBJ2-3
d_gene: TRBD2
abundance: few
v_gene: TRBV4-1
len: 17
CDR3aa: CASSQGLAGVFGDTQYF
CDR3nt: TGCGCCAGCAGCCAAGGACTAGCGGGAGTATTTGGGGATACGCAGTATTTT

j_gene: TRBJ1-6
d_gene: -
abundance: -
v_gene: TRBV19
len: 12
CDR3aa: CASSIANSPLHF
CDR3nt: TGTGCCAGTAGTATTGCGAATTCACCCCTCCACTTT

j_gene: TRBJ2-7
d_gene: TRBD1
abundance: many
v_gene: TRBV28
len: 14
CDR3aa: CASSWDGQGYEQYF
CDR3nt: TGTGCCAGCAGTTGGGACGGACAGGGCTACGAGCAGTACTTC

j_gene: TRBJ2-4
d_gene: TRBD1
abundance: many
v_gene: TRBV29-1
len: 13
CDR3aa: CSGVDRGRNIQYF
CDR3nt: TGCAGCGGGGTGGACAGGGGAAGGAACATTCAGTACTTC

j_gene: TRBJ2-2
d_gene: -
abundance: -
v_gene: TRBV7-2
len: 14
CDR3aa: CATTAYGGAGELFF
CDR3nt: TGTGCCACCACCGCTTATGGGGGAGCCGGGGAGCTGTTTTTT

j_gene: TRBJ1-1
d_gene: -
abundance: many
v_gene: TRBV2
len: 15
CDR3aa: CASTQWRASNTEAFF
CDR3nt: TGTGCCAGCACCCAATGGAGGGCCTCGAACACTGAAGCTTTCTTT

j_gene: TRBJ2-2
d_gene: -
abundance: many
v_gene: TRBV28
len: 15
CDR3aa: CASSPPGGNRGELFF
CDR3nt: TGTGCCAGCAGCCCACCTGGGGGAAACCGCGGGGAGCTGTTTTTT

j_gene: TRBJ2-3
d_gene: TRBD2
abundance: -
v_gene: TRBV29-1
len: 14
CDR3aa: CSVEESGSADTQYF
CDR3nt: TGCAGCGTTGAAGAAAGCGGGAGTGCAGATACGCAGTATTTT